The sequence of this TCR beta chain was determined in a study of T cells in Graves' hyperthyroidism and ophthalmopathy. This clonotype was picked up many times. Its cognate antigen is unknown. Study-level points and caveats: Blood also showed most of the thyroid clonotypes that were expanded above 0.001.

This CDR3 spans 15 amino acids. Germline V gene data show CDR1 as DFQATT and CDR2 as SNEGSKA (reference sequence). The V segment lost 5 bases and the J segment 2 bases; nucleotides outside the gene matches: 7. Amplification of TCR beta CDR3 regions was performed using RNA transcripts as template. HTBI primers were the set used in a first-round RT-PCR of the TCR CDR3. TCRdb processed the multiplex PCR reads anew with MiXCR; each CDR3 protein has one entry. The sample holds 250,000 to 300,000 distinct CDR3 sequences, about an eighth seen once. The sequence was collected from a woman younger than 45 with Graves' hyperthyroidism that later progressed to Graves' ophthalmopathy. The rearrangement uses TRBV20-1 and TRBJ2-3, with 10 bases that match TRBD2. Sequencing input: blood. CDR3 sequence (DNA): TGCAGTGCTGGAGGACTAGCGGTAAACACAGATACGCAGTATTTT. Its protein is CSAGGLAVNTDTQYF.